These 29 T cell receptor beta chains were all obtained from the same sample, sequenced in a study of blood T cell repertoires in COVID-19. Profiled with immunoSEQ multiplex PCR; TCRdb holds only in-frame clones, not every one. The data hold some 290,000 clones, with roughly 93% observed a single time. The sequencing input was PBMCs or T cells enriched from blood (not recorded which). These TCRs come from a woman aged 40-49 years with acute COVID-19.

This clone was counted a single time. The gene calls are TRBV4-3 and TRBJ2-1, with D perhaps TRBD1 (5 bases). The CDR3 spans 15 residues. The V and J ends lost 0 bases and 3 bases respectively, with 9 bases between them. Germline lookup yields CDR1 LGHNA and CDR2 YSLEER. CDR3 amino acids: CASSQDARVYNEQFF. CDR3 DNA sequence: TGCGCCAGCAGCCAAGATGCCAGGGTCTACAATGAGCAGTTCTTC.

This rearrangement joins TRBV19 to TRBJ1-1; D is possibly TRBD1 (5 bases). The CDR3 sequence is 13 residues long. Germline CDR1 and CDR2: LNHDA and SQIVND (reference sequence). V was cut by 7 bases and J by 3 bases, with 12 bases left in between. The CDR3 coding sequence is TGTGCCAGTAAGGGTCAGGGCCACACTGAAGCTTTCTTT. Translated, it gives CASKGQGHTEAFF.

CDR3 sequence reads: CASRVLATTYNEQFF. The CDR3 coding sequence is TGCGCCAGCAGGGTCCTAGCGACAACCTACAATGAGCAGTTCTTC. The genes are TRBV5-1 and TRBJ2-1, with a possible D match to TRBD2 (6 bases). Germline V gene sequence: CDR1 SGHRS, CDR2 YFSETQ. The V and J ends lost 5 bases and 2 bases respectively, with 14 bases between them. CDR3 length equals 15 residues.

The V and J genes are TRBV2 and TRBJ2-6; 8 nucleotides agree with TRBD1. From germline, CDR1 is SNHLY and CDR2 FYNNEI. There are 15 residues in the CDR3. The V and J ends lost 6 bases and 3 bases, in that order; junction bases with no gene match: 4. This CDR3 reads CASRAGGGGANVLTF. The CDR3 DNA follows: TGTGCCAGCAGGGCAGGGGGCGGTGGGGCCAACGTCCTGACTTTC.

The chain carries TRBV30 and TRBJ1-1; D uncertain. CDR1 and CDR2 (germline): GTSNPN, SVGIG (reference sequence). V was trimmed by 3 bases and J by 5 bases, leaving 22 bases between them. The CDR3 covers 16 residues. CDR3 DNA sequence: TGTGCCTGGAGCTATAGACGGTCGGGTCGGCGAACTGAAGCTTTCTTT. Translating gives CAWSYRRSGRRTEAFF.

J is TRBJ2-1 and V is TRBV12-5; a possible D gene is TRBD2 (6 bases). Trimming took 5 bases from V and 4 from J, leaving 12 bases between them. The CDR3 totals 14 residues. The germline CDR1 and CDR2 sequences are LGHNT and FRNRAP. CDR3 region: CASGRLDAYNEQFF. The CDR3 nucleotides read TGTGCTAGTGGTAGACTAGACGCTTACAATGAGCAGTTCTTC.

The gene calls are TRBV18 and TRBJ2-5; D possibly corresponds to TRBD2 (5 bases). V lost 2 bases to trimming and J lost 4 bases, with 8 bases between them. Germline CDR1 reads KGHSH; CDR2 reads LQKENI. The CDR3 loop spans 13 amino acids. CDR3 amino acids: CASSPRERETQYF. DNA for the CDR3: TGTGCCAGCTCACCAAGGGAGCGAGAGACCCAGTACTTC.

V is TRBV4-2 and J is TRBJ2-7, with 8 bases aligning to TRBD2. From germline, CDR1 is LGHNA and CDR2 YNFKEQ. Unmatched junction bases numbered 3, after V lost 0 bases and J lost 5 bases. This CDR3 has 14 residues. Written as DNA, the CDR3 is TGTGCCAGCAGCCAAGATTGGCGGGAGGACGAGCAGTACTTC. Protein product: CASSQDWREDEQYF.

The chain carries TRBV7-9 and TRBJ2-1; TRBD2 matches 9 bases. V shed 2 bases and J 8 bases; nucleotides not matched to a gene: 19. CDR1 is SEHNR, CDR2 FQNEAQ, per germline (reference sequence). CDR3 length: 19 amino acids. The CDR3 DNA reads as TGTGCCAGCAGCTTAAACTCGCCGGTGGGCGGGGGGGCTGAGTATGAGCAGTTCTTC. As protein: CASSLNSPVGGGAEYEQFF.

The chain recombines TRBV19 with TRBJ1-4, with D hard to call. Trimming stripped 10 bases from V and 13 bases from J, with 25 bases between. The germline V gene encodes CDR1 LNHDA and CDR2 SQIVND (reference sequence). This CDR3 comprises 14 residues. CDR3 residues: CATSKGADHYRLFF. CDR3 in DNA: TGTGCCACCAGTAAGGGAGCAGACCATTATAGACTGTTTTTT.

V usage is TRBV5-6 and J usage is TRBJ2-2; 8 positions agree with TRBD1. The length of the CDR3 is 14 residues. Per germline, CDR1 SGHDT and CDR2 YYEEEE. The V and J ends lost 4 bases and 3 bases, in that order; junction bases with no gene match: 2. CDR3 in DNA: TGTGCCAGCAGCCGGACAGGGTACACCGGGGAGCTGTTTTTT. This gives the protein CASSRTGYTGELFF.

The chain couples TRBV5-5 to TRBJ2-3, with D possibly matching TRBD2 (5 bases). The ends were cut back, 0 bases at V and 0 bases at J, with 8 bases in the middle. Looked up from germline, CDR1 is SGHKS and CDR2 is YYEKEE (reference sequence). The length of the CDR3 is 15 residues. This chain's CDR3 is CASSLDGKSTDTQYF. For the CDR3, the DNA is TGTGCCAGCAGCTTGGACGGGAAAAGCACAGATACGCAGTATTTT.

The chain links TRBV7-9 to TRBJ1-1; 7 bases fit TRBD1. V lost 5 bases and J lost 6; bases outside the gene matches: 12. This CDR3 has 15 amino acids. CDR1 is SEHNR and CDR2 is FQNEAQ in the germline V gene (reference sequence). In nucleotides, the CDR3 is TGTGCCAGCAGCCTAGGGGGACAGTTTTTCGCTGAAGCTTTCTTT. The encoded protein is CASSLGGQFFAEAFF.

V usage is TRBV27 and J usage is TRBJ2-3; 14 bases fit TRBD2. This CDR3 has 17 residues. CDR1 is MNHEY, CDR2 SMNVEV, per germline (reference sequence). Trimming at V came to 5 bases and at J to 4 bases, leaving 8 bases not matched to a gene. The CDR3 reads CASSPPTSGGASDTQYF. The CDR3, as DNA: TGTGCCAGCAGTCCACCGACTAGCGGGGGGGCTTCAGATACGCAGTATTTT.

The V gene is TRBV5-8, the J gene TRBJ1-5, with no clear D. The germline V gene encodes CDR1 SGHTS and CDR2 YDEGEE. The CDR3 runs to 15 residues. Trimming cost V 3 bases and J 2 bases, with 12 bases left between them. The CDR3 nucleotides read TGTGCCAGCAGCTCGCAGGTAGTCCGCAATCAGCCCCAGCATTTT. Translating gives CASSSQVVRNQPQHF.

This chain connects TRBV29-1 to TRBJ2-5; perhaps TRBD2 as D (6 bases). CDR3 length equals 11 residues. V gave up 2 bases and J gave up 5 bases, with 6 bases separating them. Germline V CDR1 and CDR2: SQVTM, ANQGSEA. Here the CDR3 DNA reads TGCAGCGTTGAACGGGAGGAGACCCAGTACTTC. Protein: CSVEREETQYF.

The count of this clone is one. This sequence joins TRBV7-9 and TRBJ2-4, with D possibly matching TRBD2 (5 bases). The V end lost 4 bases, the J end lost 8 bases, and 9 bases lay between the germline ends. This CDR3 contains 12 residues. Germline CDR1 and CDR2: SEHNR and FQNEAQ (reference sequence). The CDR3 DNA sequence: TGTGCCAGCAGCTCACTAGTGGACATTCAGTACTTC. Its protein product is CASSSLVDIQYF.

The rearrangement uses TRBV29-1 and TRBJ1-2, with 8 nucleotides matching TRBD1. In germline, CDR1 is SQVTM, CDR2 ANQGSEA. V lost 4 bases and J lost 8; bases outside the gene matches: 9. The CDR3 is 13 amino acids. Written as DNA, the CDR3 is TGCAGCGTTGGAGGGACAGGAGGTACGGGCTACACCTTC. Protein: CSVGGTGGTGYTF.

The gene calls are TRBV13 and TRBJ2-2; D not certain. V was shortened by 5 bases and J by 5 bases, with 9 bases between the two germline ends. The CDR3 is 13 residues long. Germline values: CDR1 PRHDT, CDR2 FYEKMQ (reference sequence). CDR3 bases: TGTGCCAGCAGCGTTGAGTCTACCGGGGAGCTGTTTTTT. This gives the protein CASSVESTGELFF.

The J gene is TRBJ2-3, the V gene TRBV7-9; 10 bases agree with TRBD2. Germline V gene data show CDR1 as SEHNR and CDR2 as FQNEAQ (reference sequence). The CDR3 length is 17 residues. The V and J ends lost 5 bases and 6 bases, in that order; junction bases with no gene match: 14. In nucleotides, the CDR3 is TGTGCCAGCAGCGTAGTTGAGGAGCGGGAGGGCTTTGATACGCAGTATTTT. Amino acid sequence: CASSVVEEREGFDTQYF.

This clone occurred a few times. V and J are TRBV6-2 or TRBV6-3 and TRBJ1-1; 7 positions match TRBD1. The germline gives CDR1 MNHEY, CDR2 SVGEGT. This CDR3 contains 13 residues. J gave up 3 bases and V 2 bases, and 0 bases lay outside the gene matches. DNA for the CDR3: TGTGCCAGCAGTTACGACAGGGACACTGAAGCTTTCTTT. It translates to CASSYDRDTEAFF.

V is TRBV12-3 or TRBV12-4 and J is TRBJ1-2; D is unresolved. V dropped 5 bases and J dropped 1 base, with 8 bases sitting between them. This CDR3 has 13 residues. CDR3 residues: CASSPRDNYGYTF. CDR3 bases: TGTGCCAGCAGTCCTAGAGATAACTATGGCTACACCTTC.

This chain joins TRBV11-3 and TRBJ2-5; no clear D gene. Trimming cost V 6 bases and J 5 bases, with 19 bases left between them. Germline CDR1 and CDR2: SGHNT and YENEEA. This CDR3 is built from 15 residues. The CDR3, as DNA: TGTGCCAGCAGATATGCCAGCCTGGGCGATGAGACCCAGTACTTC. It translates to CASRYASLGDETQYF.

The rearrangement links TRBV5-4 to TRBJ2-7; D unresolved. This CDR3 has 13 amino acids. Germline-derived CDR1 and CDR2 are SGHNT and YYREEE (reference sequence). V was trimmed by 1 base and J by 6 bases, leaving 11 bases between them. The CDR3 loop is CASSLSARPEQYF. CDR3 DNA sequence: TGTGCCAGCAGCTTGTCCGCTAGACCCGAGCAGTACTTC.

V and J are TRBV6-1 and TRBJ1-2; D remains ambiguous. This CDR3 comprises 14 residues. The V end was cut by 2 bases, the J end by 8 bases, with 15 bases between. Per germline, CDR1 MNHNS and CDR2 SASEGT. CDR3 protein: CASSELSHAGGYTF. CDR3 sequence (DNA): TGTGCCAGCAGTGAATTGTCGCATGCCGGGGGCTACACCTTC.

J is TRBJ2-1 and V is TRBV24-1, with 8 bases identical to TRBD2. Germline loops: CDR1 KGHDR, CDR2 SFDVKD. The V segment lost 2 bases and the J segment 2 bases; nucleotides outside the gene matches: 7. This CDR3 is built from 17 residues. As DNA, the CDR3 is TGTGCCACCAGTGATTCCCCAGCGGGAGTCCCCTACAATGAGCAGTTCTTC. Translation gives CATSDSPAGVPYNEQFF.

The rearrangement links TRBV7-9 to TRBJ1-1; D is unresolved. CDR1 and CDR2 (germline): SEHNR, FQNEAQ (reference sequence). This CDR3 is built from 13 residues. The germline V and J ends were trimmed by 6 bases and 0 bases, with 8 bases remaining between them. The CDR3 DNA is TGTGCCAGCAGAGACACCATGAACACTGAAGCTTTCTTT. Its translation is CASRDTMNTEAFF.

This clone was detected once. V usage is TRBV2 and J usage is TRBJ1-1; maybe TRBD1 (5 bases). Germline V CDR1 and CDR2: SNHLY, FYNNEI. The V and J ends lost 4 bases and 4 bases respectively, with 13 bases between them. This CDR3 comprises 14 residues. The CDR3 region has the DNA TGTGCCAGCAGTGGTTCGGTCAGGGCCACTGAAGCTTTCTTT. Its protein is CASSGSVRATEAFF. Looking up the rest from reference TRBV2 and TRBJ1-1 gives the full variable domain: EPEVTQTPSHQVTQMGQEVILRCVPISNHLYFYWYRQILGQKVEFLVSFYNNEISEKSEIFDDQFSVERPDGSNFTLKIRSTKLEDSAMYFCASSGSVRATEAFFGQGTRLTVV.

With regard to this clone: Additional DNA sequences in this sample encode the identical CDR3. The chain uses TRBV2 and TRBJ2-1; 10 positions match TRBD2. Germline V gives CDR1 SNHLY, CDR2 FYNNEI. Losses at the gene ends were 4 bases for V and 6 bases for J; bases not matched to a gene: 0. The CDR3 loop spans 13 amino acids. The CDR3: CASSGTSGNEQFF. CDR3 sequence (DNA): TGTGCCAGCAGTGGGACTAGCGGCAATGAGCAGTTCTTC.